This passage covers 7 T cell receptor beta chains from one sample sequenced in a study of response to subunit inactivated influenza vaccine. Each CDR3 protein gets one entry after TCRdb re-called the RT-PCR reads with MiXCR. The table records about 570,000 distinct CDR3 sequences, around 11% of them present only once. The same specimen was also included in a second study, on T cells expressing NK-cell markers. From that paper: The cDNA for TCR beta came from 5'RACE template switching with UMIs.

The sequenced sample was PBMCs from blood, obtained on the day of vaccination. The receptors were sampled from a man between 45 and 60 years old who received an inactivated influenza vaccine.

There are a few counts of this clonotype. The gene calls are TRBV6-2 or TRBV6-3 and TRBJ2-2, with no clear D. Deletions cut 2 bases from V and 6 bases from J, with 10 bases between. In germline, CDR1 is MNHEY, CDR2 SVGEGT. This CDR3 comprises 14 residues. The DNA of the CDR3 is TGTGCCAGCAGTTACAGGGTAAACGCCGGGGAGCTGTTTTTT. Residues: CASSYRVNAGELFF.

The chain uses TRBV9 and TRBJ2-6; D is unresolved. There are 16 residues in the CDR3. Per germline, CDR1 SGDLS and CDR2 YYNGEE. Trimming removed 0 bases at V and 6 bases at J, with 13 bases between. The DNA for the CDR3 is TGTGCCAGCAGCGTAGCTGTCCCCGGAATGGCCAACGTCCTGACTTTC. Its translation is CASSVAVPGMANVLTF.

This clonotype was detected a few times. V usage is TRBV7-2 and J usage is TRBJ2-7; no definite D call. CDR1 is SGHTA, CDR2 FQGNSA, per germline. V gave up 0 bases and J gave up 6 bases, with 18 bases separating them. The CDR3 runs to 16 residues. The CDR3 DNA is TGTGCCAGCAGCTTAGCGGCCTTGAGCCCGTCCCGCGAGCAGTACTTC. As protein: CASSLAALSPSREQYF.

This chain joins TRBV20-1 and TRBJ1-1; D is unresolved. Germline V gene data show CDR1 as DFQATT and CDR2 as SNEGSKA (reference sequence). The ends were cut back, 0 bases at V and 4 bases at J, with 24 bases in the middle. The CDR3 has 18 amino acids. The CDR3 DNA sequence: TGCAGTGCTAGAGATCCTCTCAGTCCGAGAGGGTCGGTCACTGAAGCTTTCTTT. Translation gives CSARDPLSPRGSVTEAFF.

This clonotype was detected a few times. The chain uses TRBV7-9 and TRBJ2-2; D is ambiguous. The germline gives CDR1 SEHNR, CDR2 FQNEAQ (reference sequence). Trimming took off 5 bases at V and 1 base at J, with 17 bases between the two ends. The CDR3 loop spans 17 amino acids. The CDR3 loop reads CASSIAYVPGNTGELFF. CDR3 bases: TGTGCCAGCAGCATCGCGTATGTCCCGGGGAACACCGGGGAGCTGTTTTTT.

This chain joins TRBV28 and TRBJ2-5; D not certain. Germline-derived CDR1 and CDR2 are MDHEN and SYDVKM. CDR3 length equals 13 residues. Trimming took off 7 bases at V and 2 bases at J, with 11 bases between the two ends. CDR3 in amino acids: CASIPTTQETQYF. The CDR3 DNA reads TGTGCCAGCATCCCTACAACGCAAGAGACCCAGTACTTC.

Many counts were recorded for this clonotype. This chain links TRBV15 with TRBJ1-4, with D uncertain. The CDR3 extends over 18 amino acids. V was shortened by 0 bases and J by 8 bases, with 22 bases between the two germline ends. Germline CDR1 reads LNHNV; CDR2 reads YYDKDF (reference sequence). The CDR3 loop is CATSRDSLLRLGEEKLFF. DNA of the CDR3: TGTGCCACCAGCAGAGATAGTTTATTGAGGCTCGGGGAAGAAAAACTGTTTTTT.